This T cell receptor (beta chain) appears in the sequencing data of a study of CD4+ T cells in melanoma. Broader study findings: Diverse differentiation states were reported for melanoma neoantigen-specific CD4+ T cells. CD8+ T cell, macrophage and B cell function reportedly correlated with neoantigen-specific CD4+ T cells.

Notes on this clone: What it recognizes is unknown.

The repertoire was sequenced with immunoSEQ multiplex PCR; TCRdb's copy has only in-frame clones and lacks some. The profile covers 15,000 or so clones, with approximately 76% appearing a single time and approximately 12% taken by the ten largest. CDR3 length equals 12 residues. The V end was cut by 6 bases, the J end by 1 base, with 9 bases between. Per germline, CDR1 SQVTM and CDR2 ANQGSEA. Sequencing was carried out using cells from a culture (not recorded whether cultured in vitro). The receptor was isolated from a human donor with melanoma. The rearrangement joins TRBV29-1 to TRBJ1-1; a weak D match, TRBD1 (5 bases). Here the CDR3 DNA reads TGCAGCGTCGGGACGGCGAACACTGAAGCTTTCTTT. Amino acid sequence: CSVGTANTEAFF. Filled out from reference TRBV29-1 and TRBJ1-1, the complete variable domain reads SAVISQKPSRDICQRGTSLTIQCQVDSQVTMMFWYRQQPGQSLTLIATANQGSEATYESGFVIDKFPISRPNLTFSTLTVSNMSPEDSSIYLCSVGTANTEAFFGQGTRLTVV.